Below are 32 T cell receptor beta chains sequenced from a single sample in a study of blood T cell repertoires in COVID-19 (dated by TCRdb to about 2020). The library relied on the immunoSEQ multiplex PCR assay. TCRdb provides this immuneACCESS table in a form limited to in-frame rearrangements. Some clones are lacking; in checked studies, under half of them reflect an unresolved V gene, and why the rest are absent is not known. This sample lists 90,000 to 120,000 clones; 70% to 90% were detected once. The top ten hold less than 2.5% of the sample. The specimen was peripheral blood. The receptors here all came from a human donor in a cohort sampled during active COVID-19.

The rearrangement joins TRBV6-6 to TRBJ1-1; 9 bases align to TRBD1. The CDR3 runs 14 residues. Germline trimming cut 5 bases from V and 5 bases from J; bases unmatched to any gene: 6. Germline CDR1 is MNHNY and CDR2 is SVGAGI (reference sequence). CDR3 sequence (DNA): TGTGCCAGCAGTCTAACAGGGGGCTGGACTGAAGCTTTCTTT. It specifies CASSLTGGWTEAFF.

This chain connects TRBV7-9 to TRBJ2-1, with TRBD2 matching over 7 bases. This CDR3 contains 16 residues. In germline, CDR1 is SEHNR, CDR2 FQNEAQ (reference sequence). V shed 2 bases and J 1 base; nucleotides not matched to a gene: 5. Here the CDR3 DNA reads TGTGCCAGCAGCTTAACGCCTAGCGGTTCCTACAATGAGCAGTTCTTC. Translation: CASSLTPSGSYNEQFF.

The chain joins TRBV19 to TRBJ2-1; 8 positions match TRBD1. CDR3 size: 18 residues. Losses at the gene ends were 6 bases for V and 2 bases for J; bases not matched to a gene: 15. CDR1 and CDR2 from the germline V gene are LNHDA and SQIVND (reference sequence). In nucleotides, the CDR3 is TGTGCCAGTAGACCTAATCCAGGGGGCTTCTTAACCTACAATGAGCAGTTCTTC. This encodes CASRPNPGGFLTYNEQFF.

The chain recombines TRBV6-2 or TRBV6-3 with TRBJ1-2, with D possibly TRBD1 on 6 matching bases. The germline V gene has CDR1 MNHEY and CDR2 SVGEGT. The V and J ends lost 7 bases and 7 bases respectively, with 22 bases between them. The CDR3 consists of 15 residues. The CDR3 loop is CASTPGAGVVSGYTF. The CDR3 bases are TGTGCCAGCACCCCCGGGGCAGGGGTAGTGTCTGGCTACACCTTC.

The chain links TRBV19 to TRBJ1-1; D is unresolved. The CDR3 spans 12 residues. V lost 9 bases and J lost 2, with 10 bases in between. Germline lookup yields CDR1 LNHDA and CDR2 SQIVND (reference sequence). CDR3 DNA sequence: TGTGCCAGCTCCTGGCCAAACACTGAAGCTTTCTTT. Amino acids: CASSWPNTEAFF.

The chain links TRBV28 to TRBJ2-3, with D unclear. The CDR3 sequence is 14 residues long. The germline V gene encodes CDR1 MDHEN and CDR2 SYDVKM. V lost 5 bases, J lost 2 bases, and 11 bases lay in between. The CDR3 sequence is CASSVSYHTDTQYF. In DNA, the CDR3 is TGTGCCAGCAGTGTGAGCTATCACACAGATACGCAGTATTTT.

V usage is TRBV3-1 (or the pseudogene TRBV3-2) and J usage is TRBJ2-1; TRBD2 matches at 10 bases. J was trimmed by 10 bases and V by 2 bases; bases with no gene match: 14. CDR3 length: 17 residues. Germline V lookup: CDR1 LGHDT, CDR2 YNNKEL (reference sequence). The CDR3 spells CASSQSIQRGGLNEQFF. DNA of the CDR3: TGTGCCAGCAGCCAAAGTATCCAGCGGGGGGGCCTTAACGAGCAGTTCTTC.

The V and J genes are TRBV29-1 and TRBJ2-2; a possible D gene is TRBD2 (6 bases). CDR1 is SQVTM and CDR2 is ANQGSEA in the germline V gene. This CDR3 has 15 residues. Trimming shortened V by 6 bases and J by 3 bases, and 17 bases separated the two germline ends. Here the CDR3 reads CSVARDGIDTGELFF. In DNA, the CDR3 is TGCAGCGTCGCGCGGGACGGTATAGACACCGGGGAGCTGTTTTTT.

V gene TRBV3-1 (or the pseudogene TRBV3-2) combines with J gene TRBJ2-1; possibly TRBD2 for D (6 bases). Germline lookup yields CDR1 LGHDT and CDR2 YNNKEL (reference sequence). V lost 8 bases to trimming and J lost 2 bases, with 7 bases between them. The CDR3 extends over 12 amino acids. CDR3 DNA sequence: TGTGCCAGCGGGGGGACCTACAATGAGCAGTTCTTC. Its translation is CASGGTYNEQFF.

The chain employs TRBV4-1 and TRBJ2-3; TRBD2 is a possible D gene (6 bases). The CDR3 covers 16 residues. CDR1 MGHRA and CDR2 YSYEKL come from the germline V gene. With 1 base removed from V and 8 bases from J, the gap between germline ends came to 19 bases. For the CDR3, the DNA is TGCGCCAGCAGCCAAGCACTCGGAGGGCCCCAGGGTACGCAGTATTTT. Translating it yields CASSQALGGPQGTQYF.

The V call is TRBV10-2, the J call TRBJ1-1, with no clear D. The CDR3 totals 12 residues. V gave up 8 bases and J gave up 0 bases, with 7 bases separating them. Per germline, CDR1 WSHSY and CDR2 SAAADI. CDR3 sequence: CASSEVNTEAFF. The DNA for the CDR3 is TGCGCCAGCTCTGAGGTGAACACTGAAGCTTTCTTT.

This clone has only a few counts. At the DNA level, this CDR3 is encoded by other sequences in the same sample as well. The chain joins TRBV5-1 to TRBJ1-1; TRBD1 matches 8 bases. The CDR3 runs to 14 residues. Losses at the gene ends were 3 bases for V and 5 bases for J; bases not matched to a gene: 6. Looked up from germline, CDR1 is SGHRS and CDR2 is YFSETQ. For the CDR3, the DNA is TGCGCCAGCAGCTCTCAGGGGGCAGGGACTGAAGCTTTCTTT. This sequence encodes CASSSQGAGTEAFF.

Remarks on this clone: A junction boundary mismatches the germline segment, possibly from a read error. This rearrangement joins TRBV7-7 to TRBJ2-5; a possible D gene is TRBD2 (7 bases). Germline-derived CDR1 and CDR2 are SSHAT and FNYEAQ (reference sequence). The CDR3 loop spans 15 amino acids. The CDR3 spells CASSLDRGASETQYF. The CDR3 nucleotides are TGTGCTAGCAGCTTAGATCGGGGGGCCTCGGAGACCCAGTACTTC.

The chain has TRBV9 and TRBJ2-2; the match to TRBD2 covers 8 bases. The CDR3 sequence is 15 residues long. Trimming at V came to 0 bases and at J to 7 bases, leaving 5 bases not matched to a gene. In germline, CDR1 is SGDLS, CDR2 YYNGEE. The CDR3 loop reads CASSVETSAFGELFF. CDR3 bases: TGTGCCAGCAGCGTAGAGACTAGCGCCTTCGGGGAGCTGTTTTTT.

This clone was seen a handful of times. The CDR3 nucleotides are TGTGCCACCAGTGATTTCTACAGGGCCCTTGGGACCGGGGAGCTGTTTTTT. Protein product: CATSDFYRALGTGELFF. The J gene is TRBJ2-2, the V gene TRBV24-1; D may be TRBD1 (6 bases). CDR3 size: 17 residues. V lost 1 base and J 5 bases, leaving 16 bases between the germline ends. Germline V gene sequence: CDR1 KGHDR, CDR2 SFDVKD.

The chain links TRBV10-3 to TRBJ1-2; tentative D call: TRBD1 (5 bases). Germline loops: CDR1 ENHRY, CDR2 SYGVKD. The CDR3 spans 15 residues. Between the trimmed V and J ends, which lost 3 bases and 6 bases, there was a span of 17 bases. The CDR3 loop reads CAISEEAQVQHGYTF. The CDR3 DNA reads as TGTGCCATCAGTGAAGAAGCACAGGTACAGCATGGCTACACCTTC.

The chain recombines TRBV18 with TRBJ2-5; D is possibly TRBD1 (5 bases). CDR1 is KGHSH, CDR2 LQKENI, per germline. With 4 bases removed from V and 7 bases from J, the gap between germline ends came to 19 bases. The length of the CDR3 is 15 residues. CDR3 region: CASSLPTVDPWTQYF. CDR3 coding DNA: TGTGCCAGCTCACTACCGACAGTAGACCCATGGACCCAGTACTTC.

This clone has ten or more counts. The chain couples TRBV5-1 to TRBJ1-6; 7 positions agree with TRBD1. Germline V gives CDR1 SGHRS, CDR2 YFSETQ. J lost 6 bases, V lost 6 bases, and 9 bases had no gene match. The CDR3 covers 15 residues. In nucleotides, the CDR3 is TGCGCCAGCACCATAGGACAGGTTCCTAATTCACCCCTCCACTTT. Its translation: CASTIGQVPNSPLHF.

The chain carries TRBV7-3 and TRBJ2-3, with D tentatively TRBD2 (6 bases). The CDR3 loop spans 19 amino acids. The germline CDR1 and CDR2 sequences are SGHTA and FQGTGA. The V end lost 5 bases, the J end lost 0 bases, and 24 bases lay between the germline ends. Written as DNA, the CDR3 is TGTGCCAGCAGCCCTTATACCGGGAGACACACGACTAGCACAGATACGCAGTATTTT. Residues: CASSPYTGRHTTSTDTQYF. Combining the CDR3 with reference TRBV7-3 and TRBJ2-3 gives the whole variable domain GAGVSQTPSNKVTEKGKYVELRCDPISGHTALYWYRQSLGQGPEFLIYFQGTGAADDSGLPNDRFFAVRPEGSVSTLKIQRTERGDSAVYLCASSPYTGRHTTSTDTQYFGPGTRLTVL.

The chain joins TRBV2 to TRBJ1-2; unclear D gene. Trimming shortened V by 3 bases and J by 0 bases, and 11 bases separated the two germline ends. This CDR3 has 15 amino acids. Germline V lookup: CDR1 SNHLY, CDR2 FYNNEI. Here the CDR3 reads CASSDRFSANYGYTF. The DNA of the CDR3 is TGTGCCAGCAGTGACCGTTTCTCCGCTAACTATGGCTACACCTTC.

The chain combines TRBV7-2 with TRBJ2-1; 7 bases align to TRBD2. The CDR3 runs to 17 residues. V lost 2 bases, J lost 5 bases, and 12 bases stayed unmatched. The germline V gene has CDR1 SGHTA and CDR2 FQGNSA. CDR3 sequence (DNA): TGTGCCAGCAGCTTATCCGTGACTAGCTCACCTAACAATGAGCAGTTCTTC. Translation: CASSLSVTSSPNNEQFF.

To note about this clone: The sample carries other DNA sequences with the same CDR3. The chain joins TRBV28 to TRBJ2-6; 7 positions agree with TRBD2. V lost 3 bases, J lost 0 bases, and 2 bases stayed unmatched. CDR1 and CDR2 (germline): MDHEN, SYDVKM. The CDR3 sequence is 16 residues long. CDR3 sequence reads: CASSLRGSSGANVLTF. The CDR3 DNA sequence: TGTGCCAGCAGTTTGCGGGGGAGCTCTGGGGCCAACGTCCTGACTTTC.

The gene calls are TRBV5-1 and TRBJ2-1; TRBD2 aligns across 9 bases. This CDR3 is 15 amino acids long. Looked up from germline, CDR1 is SGHRS and CDR2 is YFSETQ. Germline trimming cut 4 bases from V and 2 bases from J; bases unmatched to any gene: 4. The CDR3 DNA reads TGCGCCAGCAGCCCGTCTAGCGGGGCCTACAATGAGCAGTTCTTC. Encoded protein: CASSPSSGAYNEQFF.

The rearrangement links TRBV19 to TRBJ1-2; D call uncertain. This CDR3 is 12 amino acids long. Looked up from germline, CDR1 is LNHDA and CDR2 is SQIVND (reference sequence). Trimming left V 9 bases short and J 0 bases short, with 8 bases between. In nucleotides, the CDR3 is TGTGCCAGCGGGTTGGCTAACTATGGCTACACCTTC. This translates into CASGLANYGYTF. Combining the CDR3 with reference TRBV19 and TRBJ1-2 gives the whole variable domain DGGITQSPKYLFRKEGQNVTLSCEQNLNHDAMYWYRQDPGQGLRLIYYSQIVNDFQKGDIAEGYSVSREKKESFPLTVTSAQKNPTAFYLCASGLANYGYTFGSGTRLTVV.

This chain uses TRBV2 with TRBJ1-1; 10 bases map to TRBD1. V shed 4 bases and J 10 bases; nucleotides not matched to a gene: 6. The V gene's germline CDR1 is SNHLY and CDR2 FYNNEI. CDR3 length: 13 amino acids. The chain's CDR3 is CASSGRTGGTAFF. CDR3 bases: TGTGCCAGCAGTGGGAGGACAGGGGGAACAGCTTTCTTT. The whole variable domain, remainder taken from reference TRBV2 and TRBJ1-1, is EPEVTQTPSHQVTQMGQEVILRCVPISNHLYFYWYRQILGQKVEFLVSFYNNEISEKSEIFDDQFSVERPDGSNFTLKIRSTKLEDSAMYFCASSGRTGGTAFFGQGTRLTVV.

A note on this clone: One junction end does not reproduce the germline sequence, and a read error may be involved. The genes are TRBV18 and TRBJ2-7; D ambiguous. Germline-derived CDR1 and CDR2 are KGHSH and LQKENI. This CDR3 contains 11 residues. For the CDR3, the DNA is TGTGCCAGCTCTCCACGCGAGGAGCAGTACTTC. As protein: CASSPREEQYF.

V usage is TRBV19 and J usage is TRBJ2-3; D unresolved. The CDR3 consists of 16 residues. V was clipped by 5 bases and J by 0 bases, with 15 bases between them. From germline, CDR1 is LNHDA and CDR2 SQIVND (reference sequence). CDR3 sequence (DNA): TGTGCCAGTAGTCCACAGCTAATGTCTAGCACAGATACGCAGTATTTT. This encodes CASSPQLMSSTDTQYF.

The V and J genes are TRBV14 and TRBJ2-1, with 8 bases identical to TRBD2. Trimming took 0 bases from V and 6 from J; bases not matched to a gene: 10. The CDR3 runs 17 residues. The V gene's germline CDR1 is SGHDN and CDR2 FVKESK. The CDR3 bases are TGTGCCAGCAGCCAAGAGCGGGGGGTGGGAGGGCCCAATGAGCAGTTCTTC. Protein sequence: CASSQERGVGGPNEQFF.

The chain links TRBV10-3 to TRBJ2-5; TRBD1 agrees at 7 bases. The V gene end was trimmed by 6 bases and the J gene end by 3 bases; junction bases not matched to a gene: 4. The CDR3 covers 13 residues. From germline, CDR1 is ENHRY and CDR2 SYGVKD. CDR3 in amino acids: CAIRTGTEETQYF. As DNA, the CDR3 is TGTGCCATCAGGACCGGGACAGAAGAGACCCAGTACTTC.

This clone was seen a handful of times. This chain connects TRBV12-3 or TRBV12-4 to TRBJ1-1; 7 nucleotides match TRBD1. The CDR3 totals 13 residues. The V and J ends lost 6 bases and 5 bases, in that order; junction bases with no gene match: 6. CDR3 in amino acids: CASSVTGRTEAFF. CDR3 nucleotide sequence: TGTGCCAGCAGCGTGACAGGGAGGACTGAAGCTTTCTTT.

V usage is TRBV5-1 and J usage is TRBJ1-1; possible D gene TRBD1, 5 bases. From germline, CDR1 is SGHRS and CDR2 YFSETQ. The ends were cut back, 2 bases at V and 0 bases at J, with 8 bases in the middle. This CDR3 comprises 14 residues. The CDR3, as DNA: TGCGCCAGCAGCTTCCAGGGTGTGAACACTGAAGCTTTCTTT. Encoded protein: CASSFQGVNTEAFF. The complete variable domain, with remaining parts taken from reference TRBV5-1 and TRBJ1-1, reads KAGVTQTPRYLIKTRGQQVTLSCSPISGHRSVSWYQQTPGQGLQFLFEYFSETQRNKGNFPGRFSGRQFSNSRSEMNVSTLELGDSALYLCASSFQGVNTEAFFGQGTRLTVV.

The chain has TRBV5-5 and TRBJ1-3; D is perhaps TRBD1 (6 bases). Germline V CDR1 and CDR2: SGHKS, YYEKEE (reference sequence). V lost 4 bases, J lost 0 bases, and 17 bases lay in between. The CDR3 covers 17 residues. The CDR3 DNA sequence: TGTGCCAGCAGCCCCCGAGGGCAGGGGATCTCTGGAAACACCATATATTTT. Translating it yields CASSPRGQGISGNTIYF.